This record concerns one T cell receptor (beta chain) sequence. Its antigen is not identified. Every one of the donors was a healthy Caucasian. The data were obtained in a study of identical twins. General study results and limits: Twins' excess sharing was less marked for out-of-frame beta sequences.

Each CDR3 protein gets one entry after TCRdb re-called the 5' RACE reads with MiXCR. The table has approximately 590,000 distinct CDR3 sequences, 9.6% seen once; the top ten hold approximately 3%. V lost 1 base, J lost 8 bases, and 8 bases stayed unmatched. The CDR3 has 17 amino acids. Germline-derived CDR1 and CDR2 are SGDLS and YYNGEE. These data also featured in a second study, about yellow fever vaccine responses in identical twins.

The TCR originated in a woman aged 18 to 35 in good health. The chain is built from TRBV9 and TRBJ2-1; 14 bases align to TRBD2. The sequenced material came from PBMCs. The CDR3 DNA follows: TGTGCCAGCAGCGTATCCGGGACTAGCGGGAGTCTAGATGAGCAGTTCTTC. Protein sequence: CASSVSGTSGSLDEQFF.